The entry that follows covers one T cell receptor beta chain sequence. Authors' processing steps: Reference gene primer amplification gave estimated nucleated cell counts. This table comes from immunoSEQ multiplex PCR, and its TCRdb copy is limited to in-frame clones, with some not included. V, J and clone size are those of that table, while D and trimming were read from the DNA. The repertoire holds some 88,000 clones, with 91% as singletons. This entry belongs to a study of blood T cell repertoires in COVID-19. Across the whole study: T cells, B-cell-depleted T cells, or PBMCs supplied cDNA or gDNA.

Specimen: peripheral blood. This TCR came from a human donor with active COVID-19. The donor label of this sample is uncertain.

This CDR3 is CASSQNTQREAFF. Written as DNA, the CDR3 is TGTGCCAGCAGCCAAAATACCCAGAGGGAAGCTTTCTTT. J is TRBJ1-1 and V is TRBV14; D gene uncertain. V was pared by 2 bases and J by 8 bases, with 12 bases between. The V gene's germline CDR1 is SGHDN and CDR2 FVKESK. The CDR3 extends over 13 amino acids.